This TCR beta chain was found in a study of blood T cell repertoires in COVID-19 (dated by TCRdb to the early 2020s). With regard to the full study: Collaborator samples came from the United States, Italy and Spain and covered acute and convalescent phases of COVID-19. The prospective study material was composed of cDNA or gDNA derived from T cells, B-cell-depleted T cells, or PBMCs. The dataset comprised deeply sampled blood TCRbeta repertoires from subjects exposed to, actively infected with, or recovered from COVID-19. The repertoires were released in a freely available public database meant as a resource for research on the immune response to SARS-CoV-2. Samples came from the ongoing ImmuneRACE study (first 160 participants) plus 1,254 subjects from 6 global collaborators. Nearly every sample came with metadata listing a de-identified subject ID, COVID-19 status, age in years and sex. Where HLA class I and class II types were available, the types were taken from metadata supplied by the sample provider, not from assay-based typing. Overall study outcomes, separate from this receptor: The quantity of clinical and demographic metadata differed by source and by participant and was supplied without curation.

TCRbeta CDR3 regions were amplified from genomic DNA using the immunoSEQ Assay, a bias-controlled multiplex PCR. The original methods were these. The number of nucleated cells in each sample was estimated by amplification of reference gene primers within the assay. To quantify the absolute abundance of each unique TCRbeta CDR3 rearrangement, sequence reads were collapsed and filtered. Productive Simpson clonality was computed per sample as the square root of Simpson's diversity index over productive rearrangements. Sourced from immuneACCESS, this table was stored by TCRdb with only in-frame sequences that have V and J called. A share of the clones is absent; for the studies checked, an unresolved V gene accounts for under half, and the remainder has no known explanation. That table gives V, J and clone size, and the DNA gave D and trimming. The sample yields under 100,000 clones; around 90% were counted once. The biggest ten clones account for 3% to 3.5% of the sample.

The collaborating institutions used their own protocols to collect whole blood in K2EDTA tubes. For TCRbeta analysis, collaborator samples were shipped as frozen whole blood, as isolated PBMCs, or as DNA extracted from either sample type. Worth noting for this clone: This receptor's antigen is unknown. No qualities accompany the bases; no much larger clone lies one base away.

The sequence was collected from a woman in her 70s with acute or convalescent COVID-19. Sequences were obtained from peripheral blood.

The DNA sequence is TGTGCCAGCAGTTACTCGAGGGCAGGGGTCAGGAGTAATTCACCCCTCCACTTT. This yields the protein CASSYSRAGVRSNSPLHF. The chain is made from TRBV6-2 or TRBV6-3 and TRBJ1-6; a weak D assignment points to TRBD1 (6 bases agree). CDR1 MNHEY and CDR2 SVGEGT are derived from the germline V gene. The V end loses 0 bases and the J end loses 6 bases, and a stretch of 18 bases separates them. Including the terminal cysteine and phenylalanine, the CDR3 comprises 18 residues. Only CDR3 DNA remains: 54 bases, in frame from the first base.